This T cell receptor beta chain emerged from a study of blood T cell repertoires in COVID-19. Study-level information: Donors in the United States, Italy and Spain gave samples during acute or convalescent COVID-19.

Some clones are missing from TCRdb's copy, which holds only in-frame ones; the method was immunoSEQ multiplex PCR. This sample carries approximately 200,000 clones, 80% to 85% of them seen once, and the ten largest clones take around 7%. All enrollees were about 18 to 100 years old and from 24 US areas. Trimming cost V 2 bases and J 8 bases, with 10 bases left between them. Germline CDR1 reads LNHDA; CDR2 reads SQIVND (reference sequence). This CDR3 contains 12 residues. This chain connects TRBV19 to TRBJ2-7; tentative D call: TRBD1 (5 bases). The clonotype originates from a man aged 35 to 55 who had recovered from COVID-19. Input material: PBMCs or T cells enriched from blood (not recorded which). The CDR3 DNA is TGTGCCAGTAGTATATCTGACAGCAAGCAGTACTTC. It specifies CASSISDSKQYF. The full variable domain, in which reference TRBV19 and TRBJ2-7 provide the parts outside the CDR3, is DGGITQSPKYLFRKEGQNVTLSCEQNLNHDAMYWYRQDPGQGLRLIYYSQIVNDFQKGDIAEGYSVSREKKESFPLTVTSAQKNPTAFYLCASSISDSKQYFGPGTRLTVT.